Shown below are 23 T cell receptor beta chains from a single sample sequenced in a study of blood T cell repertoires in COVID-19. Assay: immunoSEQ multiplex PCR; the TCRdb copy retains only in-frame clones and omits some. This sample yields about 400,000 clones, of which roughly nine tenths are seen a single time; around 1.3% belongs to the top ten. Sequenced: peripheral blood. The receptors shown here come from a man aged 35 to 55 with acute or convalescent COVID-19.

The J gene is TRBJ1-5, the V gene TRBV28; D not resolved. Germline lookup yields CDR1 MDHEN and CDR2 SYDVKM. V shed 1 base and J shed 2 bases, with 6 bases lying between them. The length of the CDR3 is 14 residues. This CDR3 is CASSLLARNQPQHF. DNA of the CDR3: TGTGCCAGCAGTTTATTGGCACGCAATCAGCCCCAGCATTTT.

The CDR3 DNA reads TGTGCCAGTAGCCCGACAGCCTTGAACACTGAAGCTTTCTTT. This encodes CASSPTALNTEAFF. The chain recombines TRBV19 with TRBJ1-1; the D gene is possibly TRBD1 (5 bases). From germline, CDR1 is LNHDA and CDR2 SQIVND (reference sequence). This CDR3 has 14 residues. Trimming left V 6 bases short and J 0 bases short, with 11 bases between.

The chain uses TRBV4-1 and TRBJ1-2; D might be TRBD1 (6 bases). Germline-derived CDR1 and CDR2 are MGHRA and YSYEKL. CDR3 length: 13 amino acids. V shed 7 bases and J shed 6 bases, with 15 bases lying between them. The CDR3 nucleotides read TGCGCCAGCATGGGCAGGGGACGGAATGGCTACACCTTC. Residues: CASMGRGRNGYTF.

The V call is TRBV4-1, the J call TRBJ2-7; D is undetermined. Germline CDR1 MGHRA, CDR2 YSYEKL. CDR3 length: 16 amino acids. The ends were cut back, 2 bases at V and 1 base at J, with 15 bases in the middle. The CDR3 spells CASSQYAAELSYEQYF. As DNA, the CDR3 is TGCGCCAGCAGCCAATATGCGGCAGAGCTATCCTACGAGCAGTACTTC.

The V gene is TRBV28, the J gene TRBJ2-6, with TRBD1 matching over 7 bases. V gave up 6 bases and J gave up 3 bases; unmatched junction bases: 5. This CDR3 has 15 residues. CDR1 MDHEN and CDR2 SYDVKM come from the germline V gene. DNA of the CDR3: TGTGCCAGCAGAGACAGGGTGTTTGGGGCCAACGTCCTGACTTTC. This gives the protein CASRDRVFGANVLTF.

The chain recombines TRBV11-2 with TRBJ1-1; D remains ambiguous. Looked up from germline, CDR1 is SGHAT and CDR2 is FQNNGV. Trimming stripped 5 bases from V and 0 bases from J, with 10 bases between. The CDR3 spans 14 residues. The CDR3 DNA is TGTGCCAGCAGCCAAGAAGCCGTGAACACTGAAGCTTTCTTT. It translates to CASSQEAVNTEAFF.

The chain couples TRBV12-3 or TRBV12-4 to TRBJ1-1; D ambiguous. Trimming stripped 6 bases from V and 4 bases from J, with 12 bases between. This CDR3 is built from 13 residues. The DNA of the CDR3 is TGTGCCAGCAGACCCACAGAGACCACTGAAGCTTTCTTT. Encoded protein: CASRPTETTEAFF.

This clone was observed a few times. The CDR3 reads CASSSVSQGNLGYTF. In DNA, the CDR3 is TGTGCCAGCAGCTCTGTATCACAGGGGAATCTTGGCTACACCTTC. The chain combines TRBV3-1 (or the pseudogene TRBV3-2) with TRBJ1-2; 7 nucleotides agree with TRBD1. Germline CDR1 reads LGHDT; CDR2 reads YNNKEL (reference sequence). This CDR3 is 15 amino acids long. J gave up 7 bases and V 5 bases, and 13 bases lay outside the gene matches.

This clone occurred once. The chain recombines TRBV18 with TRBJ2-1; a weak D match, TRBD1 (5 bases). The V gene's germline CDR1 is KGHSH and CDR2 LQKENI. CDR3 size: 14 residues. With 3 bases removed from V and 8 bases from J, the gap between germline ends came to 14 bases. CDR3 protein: CASSPTTDRYEQFF. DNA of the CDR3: TGTGCCAGCTCACCCACGACAGATAGGTATGAGCAGTTCTTC. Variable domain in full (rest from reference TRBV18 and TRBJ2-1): NAGVMQNPRHLVRRRGQEARLRCSPMKGHSHVYWYRQLPEEGLKFMVYLQKENIIDESGMPKERFSAEFPKEGPSILRIQQVVRGDSAAYFCASSPTTDRYEQFFGPGTRLTVL.

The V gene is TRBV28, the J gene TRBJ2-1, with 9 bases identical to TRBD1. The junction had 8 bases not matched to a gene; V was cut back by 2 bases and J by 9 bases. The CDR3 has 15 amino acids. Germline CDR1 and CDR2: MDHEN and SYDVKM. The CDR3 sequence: CASSLRYRGRFEQFF. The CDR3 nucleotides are TGTGCCAGCAGTTTACGGTACAGGGGGCGCTTTGAGCAGTTCTTC.

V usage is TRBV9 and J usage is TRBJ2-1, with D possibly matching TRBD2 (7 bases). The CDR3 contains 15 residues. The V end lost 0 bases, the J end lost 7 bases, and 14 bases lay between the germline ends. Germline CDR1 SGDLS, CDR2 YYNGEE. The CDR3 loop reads CASSVAGGAGNEQFF. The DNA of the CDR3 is TGTGCCAGCAGCGTAGCTGGGGGGGCCGGTAATGAGCAGTTCTTC.

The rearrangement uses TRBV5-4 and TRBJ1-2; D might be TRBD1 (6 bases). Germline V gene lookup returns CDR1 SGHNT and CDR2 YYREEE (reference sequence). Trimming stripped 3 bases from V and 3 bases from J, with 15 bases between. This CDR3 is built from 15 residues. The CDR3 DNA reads TGTGCCAGCAGCTCATCAGGGGCAGCGTACTATGGCTACACCTTC. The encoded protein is CASSSSGAAYYGYTF.

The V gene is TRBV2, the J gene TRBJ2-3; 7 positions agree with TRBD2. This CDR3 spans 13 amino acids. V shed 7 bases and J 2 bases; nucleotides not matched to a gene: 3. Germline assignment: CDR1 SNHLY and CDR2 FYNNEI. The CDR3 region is CASIGRTTDTQYF. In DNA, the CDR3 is TGTGCCAGCATCGGGAGGACCACAGATACGCAGTATTTT.

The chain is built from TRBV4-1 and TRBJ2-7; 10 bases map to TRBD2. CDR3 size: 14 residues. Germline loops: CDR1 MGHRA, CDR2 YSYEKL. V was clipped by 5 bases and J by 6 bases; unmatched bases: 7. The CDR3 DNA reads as TGCGCCAGCAGCTCGAGCGGGGGGGCGGCCGAGCAGTACTTC. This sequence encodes CASSSSGGAAEQYF.

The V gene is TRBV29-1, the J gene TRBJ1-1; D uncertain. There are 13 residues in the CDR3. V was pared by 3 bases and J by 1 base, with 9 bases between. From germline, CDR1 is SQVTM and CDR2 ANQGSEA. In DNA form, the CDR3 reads TGCAGCGTTGAGGACGCGGGGAACACTGAAGCTTTCTTT. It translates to CSVEDAGNTEAFF.

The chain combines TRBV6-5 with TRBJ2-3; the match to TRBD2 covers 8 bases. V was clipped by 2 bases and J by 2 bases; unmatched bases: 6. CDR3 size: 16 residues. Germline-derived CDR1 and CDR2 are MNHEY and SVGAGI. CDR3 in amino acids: CASSYSSGTHTDTQYF. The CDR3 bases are TGTGCCAGCAGTTACAGTAGCGGGACGCACACAGATACGCAGTATTTT.

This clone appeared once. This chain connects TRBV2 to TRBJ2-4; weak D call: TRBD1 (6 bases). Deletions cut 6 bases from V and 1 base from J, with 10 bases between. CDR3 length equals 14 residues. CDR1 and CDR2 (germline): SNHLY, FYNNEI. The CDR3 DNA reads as TGTGCCAGCAGCGACGACAGGGCCAAAAACATTCAGTACTTC. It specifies CASSDDRAKNIQYF.

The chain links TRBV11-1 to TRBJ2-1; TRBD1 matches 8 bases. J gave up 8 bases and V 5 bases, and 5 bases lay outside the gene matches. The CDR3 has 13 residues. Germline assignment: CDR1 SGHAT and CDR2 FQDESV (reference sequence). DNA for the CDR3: TGTGCCAGCAGCCCGCGACAGGGGTATGAGCAGTTCTTC. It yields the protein CASSPRQGYEQFF. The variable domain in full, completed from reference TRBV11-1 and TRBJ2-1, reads EAEVAQSPRYKITEKSQAVAFWCDPISGHATLYWYRQILGQGPELLVQFQDESVVDDSQLPKDRFSAERLKGVDSTLKIQPAELGDSAMYLCASSPRQGYEQFFGPGTRLTVL.

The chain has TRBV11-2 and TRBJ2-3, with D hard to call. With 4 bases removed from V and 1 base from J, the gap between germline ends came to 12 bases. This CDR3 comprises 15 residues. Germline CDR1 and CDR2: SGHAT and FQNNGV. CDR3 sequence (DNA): TGTGCCAGCAGCTACAGAGCCTTCGGCACAGATACGCAGTATTTT. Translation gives CASSYRAFGTDTQYF.

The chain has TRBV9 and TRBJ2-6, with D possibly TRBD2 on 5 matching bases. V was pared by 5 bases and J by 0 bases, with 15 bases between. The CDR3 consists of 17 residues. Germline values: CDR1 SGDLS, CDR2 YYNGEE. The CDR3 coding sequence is TGTGCCAGCAGGGGTACGGGGTCTAACTCTGGGGCCAACGTCCTGACTTTC. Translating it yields CASRGTGSNSGANVLTF.

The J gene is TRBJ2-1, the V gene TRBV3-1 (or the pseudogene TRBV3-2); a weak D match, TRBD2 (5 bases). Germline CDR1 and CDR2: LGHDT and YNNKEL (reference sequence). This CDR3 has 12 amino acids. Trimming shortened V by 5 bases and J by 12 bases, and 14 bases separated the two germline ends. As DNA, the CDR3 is TGTGCCAGCAGCTTTGAGGCGGGCCGGCAGTTCTTC. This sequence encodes CASSFEAGRQFF.

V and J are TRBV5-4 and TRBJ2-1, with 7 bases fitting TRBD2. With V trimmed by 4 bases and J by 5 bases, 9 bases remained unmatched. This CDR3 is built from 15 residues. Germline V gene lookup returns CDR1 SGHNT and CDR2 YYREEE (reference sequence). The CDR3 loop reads CASSGAAGKDNEQFF. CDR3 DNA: TGTGCCAGCAGCGGCGCAGCGGGGAAAGACAATGAGCAGTTCTTC.

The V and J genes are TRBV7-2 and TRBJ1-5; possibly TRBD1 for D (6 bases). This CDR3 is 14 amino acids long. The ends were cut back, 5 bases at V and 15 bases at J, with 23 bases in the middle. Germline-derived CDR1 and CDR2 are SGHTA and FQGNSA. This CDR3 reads CASSQDRQSAVRHF. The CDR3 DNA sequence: TGTGCCAGCAGCCAAGACAGGCAATCAGCCGTCAGGCATTTT.